The 32 T cell receptor beta chains presented below share a single source sample, sequenced in a study of neurological immune-mediated disorders (dated by TCRdb to about 2019). The method behind the library was 5' RACE. Sequencing relied on an Illumina HiSeq 2500. In TCRdb, the public reads were trimmed at Q25 with fastp and aligned with MiXCR, with productive beta chains retained. CDR3 protein sequences are deduplicated, and each keeps its most common genes and DNA. Across this sample there are some 87,000 distinct CDR3 sequences, with around 14% seen only once. The top ten hold around 5% of the sample. Reading the label with the study, this specimen's time point is: longitudinal time-point 2. The sequenced sample consisted of PBMCs. The receptors originated from a female donor with HTLV-1-associated myelopathy (HAM/TSP).

This clonotype was recorded many times. Here the CDR3 reads CASSYTGTANQPQHF. For the CDR3, the DNA is TGTGCCAGCAGCTACACTGGGACAGCTAATCAGCCCCAGCATTTT. The gene calls are TRBV6-5 and TRBJ1-5, with 7 bases aligning to TRBD1. This CDR3 spans 15 amino acids. V shed 6 bases and J 4 bases; nucleotides not matched to a gene: 9. Germline lookup yields CDR1 MNHEY and CDR2 SVGAGI.

This clonotype was detected many times. This chain joins TRBV7-8 and TRBJ2-1; 8 bases align to TRBD1. This CDR3 has 18 residues. The ends lost 4 bases at V and 1 base at J; junction bases unmatched: 12. The germline V gene has CDR1 SGHVS and CDR2 FQNEAQ. The CDR3 coding sequence is TGTGCCAGCAGCTCAGAGCCCCGGACAGGGAGGTCCTACAATGAGCAGTTCTTC. Translated: CASSSEPRTGRSYNEQFF.

This clonotype was seen ten or more times. The J gene is TRBJ2-3, the V gene TRBV29-1, with D hard to call. The germline V and J ends were trimmed by 7 bases and 5 bases, with 10 bases remaining between them. Germline V CDR1 and CDR2: SQVTM, ANQGSEA. The CDR3 extends over 11 amino acids. Here the CDR3 reads CSAVTGDTQYF. As DNA, the CDR3 is TGCAGCGCGGTAACGGGAGATACGCAGTATTTT.

This clonotype is deemed medium-sized. The chain combines TRBV20-1 with TRBJ2-5; possibly TRBD2 for D (6 bases). V dropped 0 bases and J dropped 5 bases, with 10 bases sitting between them. Germline loops: CDR1 DFQATT, CDR2 SNEGSKA (reference sequence). This CDR3 region has 13 residues. The CDR3 coding sequence is TGCAGTGCTAGAGATCCGCTAGCGGAGACCCAGTACTTC. Translation gives CSARDPLAETQYF.

This clonotype was recorded many times. The CDR3 here is CASSFDRRLSGNTIYF. The CDR3 DNA reads as TGCGCCAGCAGCTTTGACCGCCGCCTCTCTGGAAACACCATATATTTT. V and J are TRBV5-1 and TRBJ1-3; D not resolved. In germline, CDR1 is SGHRS, CDR2 YFSETQ. This CDR3 is 16 amino acids long. V was pared by 2 bases and J by 0 bases, with 12 bases between.

The gene calls are TRBV19 and TRBJ1-1; no definite D call. The CDR3 consists of 12 residues. Germline CDR1 reads LNHDA; CDR2 reads SQIVND (reference sequence). The ends were cut back, 8 bases at V and 0 bases at J, with 7 bases in the middle. The CDR3 nucleotides are TGTGCCAGTCCGACGGTGAACACTGAAGCTTTCTTT. This sequence encodes CASPTVNTEAFF.

This clonotype came up many times. V gene TRBV5-1 combines with J gene TRBJ2-1; possible D gene TRBD2, 6 bases. The V end was cut by 4 bases, the J end by 8 bases, with 22 bases between. CDR3 size: 16 residues. Germline values: CDR1 SGHRS, CDR2 YFSETQ. The CDR3 DNA reads TGCGCCAGCAGCGCCGGGGCGGCGGGGTCTGGGGATGAGCAGTTCTTC. Encoded protein: CASSAGAAGSGDEQFF.

The V call is TRBV5-1, the J call TRBJ2-7, with D perhaps matching TRBD2 (6 bases). Trimming left V 4 bases short and J 6 bases short, with 17 bases between. This CDR3 comprises 14 residues. The germline CDR1 and CDR2 sequences are SGHRS and YFSETQ. CDR3 protein: CASSARLGEGEQYF. The CDR3 DNA reads TGCGCCAGCAGCGCCCGACTAGGCGAGGGCGAGCAGTACTTC.

This clonotype occurred many times. The CDR3 sequence is CASSDKQGGGETQYF. CDR3 DNA: TGCGCCAGCAGCGACAAACAGGGAGGAGGAGAGACCCAGTACTTC. The rearrangement joins TRBV5-1 to TRBJ2-5; D tentatively fits TRBD1 or TRBD2 (6 bases each). The CDR3 is made up of 15 amino acids. Germline values: CDR1 SGHRS, CDR2 YFSETQ. V dropped 4 bases and J dropped 4 bases, with 17 bases sitting between them.

This clonotype was detected many times. The rearrangement uses TRBV2 and TRBJ2-1; D ambiguous. The CDR3 contains 14 residues. V lost 4 bases to trimming and J lost 0 bases, with 7 bases between them. Germline values: CDR1 SNHLY, CDR2 FYNNEI. CDR3 nucleotides: TGTGCCAGCAGTGCCGGAAGCTCCTACAATGAGCAGTTCTTC. It yields the protein CASSAGSSYNEQFF.

In this sample, this clonotype turned up many times. The genes are TRBV5-1 and TRBJ2-7; 9 nucleotides line up with TRBD1. Germline V gene data show CDR1 as SGHRS and CDR2 as YFSETQ. CDR3 size: 14 residues. V was clipped by 3 bases and J by 1 base; unmatched bases: 2. The CDR3, as DNA: TGCGCCAGCAGCTCCGGGACAGGGTCCTACGAGCAGTACTTC. This sequence encodes CASSSGTGSYEQYF.

This clonotype was recorded many times. This rearrangement joins TRBV20-1 to TRBJ1-4; D unresolved. Germline V gene sequence: CDR1 DFQATT, CDR2 SNEGSKA (reference sequence). The V end was cut by 4 bases, the J end by 7 bases, with 13 bases between. CDR3 length equals 13 residues. The CDR3 loop reads CSAIGKLGEKLFF. The CDR3 bases are TGCAGTGCTATCGGGAAGTTGGGTGAAAAACTGTTTTTT.

This clonotype was recorded at least ten times. The chain joins TRBV7-9 to TRBJ2-7; 9 nucleotides agree with TRBD2. The CDR3 is made up of 16 amino acids. Germline-derived CDR1 and CDR2 are SEHNR and FQNEAQ (reference sequence). V lost 0 bases to trimming and J lost 3 bases; unmatched junction nucleotides: 6. The CDR3, as DNA: TGTGCCAGCAGCTTAGCCTCTAGCGGGAACCTCTACGAGCAGTACTTC. This sequence encodes CASSLASSGNLYEQYF.

This clonotype was found many times. This chain uses TRBV15 with TRBJ1-6; D is unclear. The CDR3 extends over 15 amino acids. Trimming pared 0 bases from V and 8 bases from J, leaving 11 bases between. The germline CDR1 and CDR2 sequences are LNHNV and YYDKDF (reference sequence). The CDR3 DNA reads TGTGCCACCAGCAGAGATCGGCAGGTTGATTCACCCCTCCACTTT. This gives the protein CATSRDRQVDSPLHF.

The CDR3 DNA is TGTGCCAGTAGTATAGACGGCACCGGGGAGCTGTTTTTT. Protein sequence: CASSIDGTGELFF. The chain combines TRBV19 with TRBJ2-2, with no clear D. This CDR3 is built from 13 residues. V lost 0 bases, J lost 4 bases, and 3 bases lay in between. Germline V CDR1 and CDR2: LNHDA, SQIVND (reference sequence).

There are many counts of this clonotype. The genes are TRBV20-1 and TRBJ2-5; 11 positions match TRBD2. The CDR3 extends over 14 amino acids. Trimming cost V 5 bases and J 5 bases; bases outside gene matches: 7. The germline V gene has CDR1 DFQATT and CDR2 SNEGSKA (reference sequence). For the CDR3, the DNA is TGCAGTGCTTTAGCGGGGGGGACCACTGAGACCCAGTACTTC. This gives the protein CSALAGGTTETQYF.

This clonotype was observed at least ten times. This sequence joins TRBV9 and TRBJ1-6; no firm D call. The length of the CDR3 is 16 residues. Germline CDR1 and CDR2: SGDLS and YYNGEE. V shed 4 bases and J shed 5 bases, with 16 bases lying between them. The CDR3 nucleotides are TGTGCCAGCAGCACCGGGGAGGTCCGAAATAATTCACCCCTCCACTTT. Residues: CASSTGEVRNNSPLHF.

The sample holds many counts of this clonotype. The V call is TRBV5-1, the J call TRBJ1-1; TRBD1 might be the D (6 bases). V was clipped by 8 bases and J by 6 bases, with 17 bases between them. The CDR3 has 13 residues. The V gene's germline CDR1 is SGHRS and CDR2 YFSETQ. Written as DNA, the CDR3 is TGCGCCAGTGGCTCGACAGGAGTCTCTGAAGCTTTCTTT. Translation gives CASGSTGVSEAFF.

This clonotype was found many times. The chain is built from TRBV20-1 and TRBJ2-4, with 12 bases lining up with TRBD2. The CDR3 spans 16 residues. Germline CDR1 DFQATT, CDR2 SNEGSKA (reference sequence). Trimming cost V 3 bases and J 2 bases; bases outside gene matches: 5. The DNA for the CDR3 is TGCAGTGCTAGCTCTAGCGGGGGGGCGTCCAAAAACATTCAGTACTTC. Translating gives CSASSSGGASKNIQYF.

This clonotype was detected only a few times. The chain is built from TRBV11-2 and TRBJ2-7; the match to TRBD1 covers 7 bases. Losses at the gene ends were 5 bases for V and 2 bases for J; bases not matched to a gene: 21. Germline lookup yields CDR1 SGHAT and CDR2 FQNNGV. The CDR3 sequence is 19 residues long. Here the CDR3 reads CASSRFKPPQGYIAYEQYF. The CDR3 coding sequence is TGTGCCAGCAGCCGATTCAAACCCCCACAGGGGTACATAGCCTACGAGCAGTACTTC.

The table lists this clonotype with many counts. This sequence joins TRBV21-1 and TRBJ2-3; the table's D call TRBD1 went unverified against the DNA. TRBV21-1 has pseudogene status. This CDR3 spans 16 amino acids. The CDR3 DNA reads as TGTGCCAGCAGCAAAGACGGGGGCAGGGTGACAGATACGCAGTATTTT. As protein: CASSKDGGRVTDTQYF.

In its sample, this clonotype was seen many times. V usage is TRBV4-1 and J usage is TRBJ1-2; 8 bases are a match to TRBD1. This CDR3 region has 15 residues. The V and J ends lost 4 bases and 5 bases, in that order; junction bases with no gene match: 9. The germline CDR1 and CDR2 sequences are MGHRA and YSYEKL. For the CDR3, the DNA is TGCGCCAGCAGCCCCCAAGAGGACAGGGCTTATGGCTACACCTTC. Translating it yields CASSPQEDRAYGYTF.

This clonotype has ten or more counts. The gene calls are TRBV12-3 or TRBV12-4 and TRBJ1-1; D is undetermined. The CDR3 is 13 amino acids. Trimming removed 5 bases at V and 0 bases at J, with 7 bases between. The CDR3 DNA reads as TGTGCCAGCAGTACTACACTGAACACTGAAGCTTTCTTT. It encodes CASSTTLNTEAFF.

This chain connects TRBV5-1 to TRBJ2-3; 7 bases align to TRBD2. This CDR3 spans 15 amino acids. Germline trimming cut 4 bases from V and 2 bases from J; bases unmatched to any gene: 7. Germline values: CDR1 SGHRS, CDR2 YFSETQ. Here the CDR3 DNA reads TGCGCCAGCAGCGTATACGGGGGGTCCACAGATACGCAGTATTTT. Protein product: CASSVYGGSTDTQYF.

At least ten counts were recorded for this clonotype. The J gene is TRBJ1-1, the V gene TRBV5-1; 7 bases are shared with TRBD1. The CDR3 runs 14 residues. V lost 5 bases to trimming and J lost 0 bases; unmatched junction nucleotides: 4. Looked up from germline, CDR1 is SGHRS and CDR2 is YFSETQ. The CDR3 protein is CASSGQDLNTEAFF. CDR3 sequence (DNA): TGCGCCAGCAGTGGACAGGATTTGAACACTGAAGCTTTCTTT. Based on the CDR3 plus reference TRBV5-1 and TRBJ1-1, the full variable domain is KAGVTQTPRYLIKTRGQQVTLSCSPISGHRSVSWYQQTPGQGLQFLFEYFSETQRNKGNFPGRFSGRQFSNSRSEMNVSTLELGDSALYLCASSGQDLNTEAFFGQGTRLTVV.

A few counts support this clonotype. The rearrangement joins TRBV29-1 to TRBJ1-1, with D perhaps matching TRBD1 (5 bases). This CDR3 comprises 11 residues. Per germline, CDR1 SQVTM and CDR2 ANQGSEA. V was pared by 7 bases and J by 5 bases, with 11 bases between. CDR3 protein: CSGSTVTEAFF. The DNA for the CDR3 is TGCAGCGGGTCGACAGTGACTGAAGCTTTCTTT.

This clonotype was observed a handful of times. The chain employs TRBV6-2 or TRBV6-3 and TRBJ2-3, with D possibly TRBD2 on 6 matching bases. CDR3 size: 14 residues. Germline-derived CDR1 and CDR2 are MNHEY and SVGEGT. V lost 2 bases to trimming and J lost 3 bases, with 9 bases between them. The chain's CDR3 is CASSYLTSTDTQYF. CDR3 DNA sequence: TGTGCCAGCAGTTACCTGACTAGTACAGATACGCAGTATTTT.

This clonotype was detected ten times or more. The rearrangement uses TRBV11-2 and TRBJ2-7; 9 bases agree with TRBD2. The CDR3 is 15 residues long. J was trimmed by 2 bases and V by 1 base; bases with no gene match: 3. Germline V gene lookup returns CDR1 SGHAT and CDR2 FQNNGV. The CDR3 coding sequence is TGTGCCAGCAGCTTAGCGGCGGGAGGGGCCTACGAGCAGTACTTC. This translates into CASSLAAGGAYEQYF.

About this clonotype: Relative to the germline gene, one junction end is altered; a read error may explain this. The chain carries TRBV6-1 and TRBJ2-5, with D maybe TRBD2 (6 bases). This CDR3 contains 12 residues. Germline V lookup: CDR1 MNHNS, CDR2 SASEGT. CDR3 nucleotides: TGTGCCAGCAGTAAAGGCGGGGAGAACCAGTACTTC. Translated: CASSKGGENQYF.

This clonotype appeared many times. The chain links TRBV6-5 to TRBJ2-3, with a weak D call TRBD1 (5 bases). Germline CDR1 is MNHEY and CDR2 is SVGAGI. With 5 bases removed from V and 7 bases from J, the gap between germline ends came to 10 bases. This CDR3 spans 12 amino acids. This CDR3 reads CASSTGANTQYF. The CDR3 nucleotides read TGTGCCAGCAGTACAGGAGCGAATACGCAGTATTTT.

This clonotype came up many times. The gene calls are TRBV29-1 and TRBJ1-1; a weak D match, TRBD1 (5 bases). This CDR3 is 14 amino acids long. V was clipped by 4 bases and J by 0 bases, with 12 bases between them. CDR1 and CDR2 from the germline V gene are SQVTM and ANQGSEA. The CDR3 loop is CSVVQGPVNTEAFF. As DNA, the CDR3 is TGCAGCGTTGTTCAGGGCCCTGTGAACACTGAAGCTTTCTTT.

This clonotype was detected ten times or more. This chain joins TRBV5-1 and TRBJ2-7, with TRBD2 identical over 9 bases. The CDR3 is made up of 16 amino acids. Unmatched junction bases numbered 7, after V lost 3 bases and J lost 0 bases. Germline V gives CDR1 SGHRS, CDR2 YFSETQ. CDR3 nucleotides: TGCGCCAGCAGCTCAAATAGCGGGGGTTCCTCCTACGAGCAGTACTTC. This encodes CASSSNSGGSSYEQYF.